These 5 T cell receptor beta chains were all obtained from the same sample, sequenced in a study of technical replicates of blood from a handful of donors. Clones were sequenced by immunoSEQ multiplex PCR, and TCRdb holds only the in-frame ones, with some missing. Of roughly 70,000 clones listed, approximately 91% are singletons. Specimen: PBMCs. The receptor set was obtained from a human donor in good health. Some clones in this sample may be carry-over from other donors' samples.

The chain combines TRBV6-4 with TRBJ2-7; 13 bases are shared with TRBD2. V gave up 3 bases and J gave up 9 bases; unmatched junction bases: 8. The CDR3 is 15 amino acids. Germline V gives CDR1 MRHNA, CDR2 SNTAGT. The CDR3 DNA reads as TGTGCCAGCAGTGATACGGGACTAGCGGGAAAGGGGCAGTACTTC. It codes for CASSDTGLAGKGQYF.

CDR3: CASSPQETGHGYTF. DNA for the CDR3: TGTGCCAGCTCACCACAGGAGACAGGACATGGCTACACCTTC. This chain joins TRBV18 and TRBJ1-2; a possible D gene is TRBD1 (6 bases). In germline, CDR1 is KGHSH, CDR2 LQKENI. This CDR3 comprises 14 residues. Trimming shortened V by 1 base and J by 6 bases, and 12 bases separated the two germline ends.

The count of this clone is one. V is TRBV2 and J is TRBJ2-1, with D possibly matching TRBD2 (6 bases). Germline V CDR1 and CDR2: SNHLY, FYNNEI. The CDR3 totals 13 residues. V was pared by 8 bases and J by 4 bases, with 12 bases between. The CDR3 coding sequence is TGTGCCAGCCGGGGGAGCTCTTACAATGAGCAGTTCTTC. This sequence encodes CASRGSSYNEQFF.

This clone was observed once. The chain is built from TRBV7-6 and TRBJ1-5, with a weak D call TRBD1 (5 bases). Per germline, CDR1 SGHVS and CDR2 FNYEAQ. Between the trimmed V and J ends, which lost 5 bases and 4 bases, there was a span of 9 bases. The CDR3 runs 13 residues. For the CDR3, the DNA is TGTGCCAGCAGCCCTCGACAGAATCAGCCCCAGCATTTT. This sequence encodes CASSPRQNQPQHF.

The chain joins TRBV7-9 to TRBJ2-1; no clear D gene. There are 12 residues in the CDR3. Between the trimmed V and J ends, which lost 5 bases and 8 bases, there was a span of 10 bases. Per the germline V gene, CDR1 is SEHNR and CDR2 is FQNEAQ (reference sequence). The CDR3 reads CASSPVVDEQFF. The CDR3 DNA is TGTGCCAGCAGCCCAGTGGTCGATGAGCAGTTCTTC.